Included here is one T cell receptor beta chain sequence, with context. This sample is drawn from a study of cytomegalovirus exposure and HLA in healthy donors. The CDR3 is 15 residues long. The germline CDR1 and CDR2 sequences are SGHRS and YFSETQ. Use of 60 Vbeta and 13 Jbeta primers characterized the PCR. Original data processing: In a later analysis, of tens of millions of unique beta chains, 9 million to 11 million appeared in at least two donors. Produced via immunoSEQ multiplex PCR; TCRdb's table is partial and in-frame only. That table gives V, J and clone size, and the DNA gave D and trimming. The sample table sets out 200,000 to 250,000 clones.

The sequenced sample was PBMCs. This receptor was identified in a young woman in good health and CMV-seropositive. This chain uses TRBV5-1 with TRBJ2-5; 8 positions agree with TRBD1. The closer fit of TRBJ2-7 to the DNA end suggests the J call may be wrong. The CDR3 sequence: CASSLAGGAPYEQYF. The CDR3 DNA reads as TGCGCCAGCAGCTTGGCAGGGGGCGCCCCCTACGAGCAGTACTTC.